The clone carrying this T cell receptor (beta chain) was seen only a few times. Its antigen is as yet unknown. This entry belongs to a study of T-cell memory formation after mild COVID-19. General observations from the study: Later expanders leaned CD4+, whereas clones that contracted between day 15 and 85 were balanced CD4/CD8. CD4+ clones that contracted lay mainly in CM and EM; CD8+ ones lay in EMRA.

Constant-segment primers served in 5'RACE that generated TCR alpha and TCR beta cDNA libraries bearing sample barcodes and UMIs. TCRdb fed the 5' RACE reads into MiXCR, producing one record per CDR3 protein. In the table there are about 470,000 distinct CDR3 sequences, roughly 18% of which are singletons. CDR3 size: 13 residues. Germline-derived CDR1 and CDR2 are ENHRY and SYGVKD. The ends were cut back, 7 bases at V and 8 bases at J, with 17 bases in the middle. The V call is TRBV10-3, the J call TRBJ1-2; a weak D match, TRBD1 (5 bases). The sequence was collected from an adult woman who had mild COVID-19 (a few samples of this study predate the infection). Cell type and time point are not known. Sequenced sample: PBMCs or a T cell subset sorted from them (not recorded which). The CDR3 region is CAITTSRDQGYTF. The CDR3 coding sequence is TGTGCCATCACGACTTCCAGGGATCAGGGCTACACCTTC.